The present T cell receptor beta chain was sequenced within a study of CD8 T cells in Susac syndrome. The CDR3 has 14 amino acids. Germline CDR1 reads SQVTM; CDR2 reads ANQGSEA. RNA, at about 0.45 to 1 ug, was reverse transcribed with random hexamers. A multiplex approach, immunoSEQ multiplex PCR, amplified TCR beta CDR3 across 54 Vbeta and 13 Jbeta. TCRdb ran MiXCR on the immunoSEQ multiplex PCR reads and lists one entry per CDR3 protein. Among roughly 180,000 distinct CDR3 sequences, about 93% were seen once, and the ten largest hold around 0.094%. In blood CD8+ and CD4+ T cells, TCR beta underwent sequencing. The diagnostic criteria were recently defined, and patients with Susac syndrome met them for definite or probable disease. Purification of the CD8+ and CD4+ T cells relied on negative isolation, and TEMRA cells underwent FACS enrichment.

Sequenced material: CD4+ T cells from PBMCs. This receptor was taken from a human donor with Susac syndrome. V and J are TRBV29-1 and TRBJ2-1; TRBD1 might be the D (6 bases). CDR3 protein: CGILRGGSYNEQFF. The CDR3 DNA sequence: TGCGGCATACTACGAGGGGGTTCCTACAATGAGCAGTTCTTC.